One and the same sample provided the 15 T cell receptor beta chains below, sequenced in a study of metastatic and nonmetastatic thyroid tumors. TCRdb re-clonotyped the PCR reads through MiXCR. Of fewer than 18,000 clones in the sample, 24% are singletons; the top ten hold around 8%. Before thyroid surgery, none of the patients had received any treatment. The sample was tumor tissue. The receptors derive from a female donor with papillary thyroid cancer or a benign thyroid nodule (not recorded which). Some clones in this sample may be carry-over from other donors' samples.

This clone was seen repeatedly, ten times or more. CDR3 amino acids: CASSPGGEGPLGEQFF. The CDR3 nucleotides are TGTGCCAGCAGCCCGGGGGGGGAGGGCCCTTTGGGGGAGCAGTTCTTC. V is TRBV7-2 and J is TRBJ2-1; 8 bases are a match to TRBD2. The CDR3 is 16 residues long. Germline V gene data show CDR1 as SGHTA and CDR2 as FQGNSA. The J segment lost 10 bases and the V segment lost 5 bases, leaving 16 bases of the junction unmatched.

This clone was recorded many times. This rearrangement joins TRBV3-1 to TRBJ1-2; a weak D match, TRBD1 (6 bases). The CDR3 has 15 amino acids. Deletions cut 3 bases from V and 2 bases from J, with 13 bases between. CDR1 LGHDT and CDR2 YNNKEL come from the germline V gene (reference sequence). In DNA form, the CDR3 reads TGTGCCAGCAGCCACGAGAGAACAGGGAACTATGGCTACACCTTC. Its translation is CASSHERTGNYGYTF.

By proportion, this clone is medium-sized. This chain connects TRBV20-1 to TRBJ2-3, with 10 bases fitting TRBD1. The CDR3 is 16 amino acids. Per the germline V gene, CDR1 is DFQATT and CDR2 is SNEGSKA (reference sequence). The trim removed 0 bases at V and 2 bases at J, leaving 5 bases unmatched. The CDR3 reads CSAREGGTGATDTQYF. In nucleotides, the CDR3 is TGCAGTGCTAGAGAGGGAGGGACAGGGGCCACAGATACGCAGTATTTT.

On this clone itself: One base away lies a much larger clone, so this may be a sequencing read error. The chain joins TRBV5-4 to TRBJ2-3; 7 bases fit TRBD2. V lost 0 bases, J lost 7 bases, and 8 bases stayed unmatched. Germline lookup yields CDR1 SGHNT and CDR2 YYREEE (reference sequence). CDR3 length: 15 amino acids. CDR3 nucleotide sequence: TGTGCCAGCAGCTTGGTTACGGGAGGTGCATATACGCAGTATTTT. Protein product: CASSLVTGGAYTQYF.

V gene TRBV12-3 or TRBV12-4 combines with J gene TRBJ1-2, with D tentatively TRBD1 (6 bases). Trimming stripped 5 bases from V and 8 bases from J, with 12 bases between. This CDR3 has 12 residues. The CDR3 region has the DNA TGTGCCAGCAGTCACAGGGTTTCGGGCTACACCTTC. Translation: CASSHRVSGYTF.

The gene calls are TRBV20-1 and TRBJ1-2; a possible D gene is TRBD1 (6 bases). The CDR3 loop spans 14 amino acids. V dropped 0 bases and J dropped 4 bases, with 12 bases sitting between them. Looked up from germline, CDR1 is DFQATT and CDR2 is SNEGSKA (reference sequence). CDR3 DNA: TGCAGTGCTAGAGAGGGGGGCAGAGGCTATGGCTACACCTTC. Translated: CSAREGGRGYGYTF.

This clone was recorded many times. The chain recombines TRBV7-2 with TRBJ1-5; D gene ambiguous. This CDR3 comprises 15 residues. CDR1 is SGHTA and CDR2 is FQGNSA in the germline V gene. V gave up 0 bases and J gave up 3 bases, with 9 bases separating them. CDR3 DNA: TGTGCCAGCAGCTTAGCAAGTCAGAACAATCAGCCCCAGCATTTT. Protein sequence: CASSLASQNNQPQHF.

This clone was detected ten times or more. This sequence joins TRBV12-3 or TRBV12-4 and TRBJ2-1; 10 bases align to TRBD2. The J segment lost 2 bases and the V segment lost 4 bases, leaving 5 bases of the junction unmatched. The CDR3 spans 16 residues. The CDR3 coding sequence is TGTGCCAGCAGTTCTTCAGCGGGAGGGCCCTACAATGAGCAGTTCTTC. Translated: CASSSSAGGPYNEQFF.

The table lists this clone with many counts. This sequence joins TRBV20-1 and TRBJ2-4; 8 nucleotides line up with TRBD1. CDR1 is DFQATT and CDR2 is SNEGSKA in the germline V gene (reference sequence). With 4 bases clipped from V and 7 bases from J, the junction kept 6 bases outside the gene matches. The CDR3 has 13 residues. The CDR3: CSATGGAGNIQYF. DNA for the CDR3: TGCAGTGCTACAGGGGGCGCGGGGAACATTCAGTACTTC.

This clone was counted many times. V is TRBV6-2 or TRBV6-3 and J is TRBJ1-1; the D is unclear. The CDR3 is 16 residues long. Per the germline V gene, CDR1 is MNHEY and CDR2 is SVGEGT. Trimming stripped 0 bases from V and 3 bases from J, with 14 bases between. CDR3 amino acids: CASSYSLKTLYTEAFF. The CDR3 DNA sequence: TGTGCCAGCAGTTACTCTCTGAAGACACTTTACACTGAAGCTTTCTTT.

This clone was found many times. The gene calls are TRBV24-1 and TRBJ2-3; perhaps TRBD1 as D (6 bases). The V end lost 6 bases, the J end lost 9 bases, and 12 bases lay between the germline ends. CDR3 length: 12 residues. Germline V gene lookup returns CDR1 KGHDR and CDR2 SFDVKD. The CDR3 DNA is TGTGCCACCAGTCTACAGGGCGGCACGCAGTATTTT. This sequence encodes CATSLQGGTQYF.

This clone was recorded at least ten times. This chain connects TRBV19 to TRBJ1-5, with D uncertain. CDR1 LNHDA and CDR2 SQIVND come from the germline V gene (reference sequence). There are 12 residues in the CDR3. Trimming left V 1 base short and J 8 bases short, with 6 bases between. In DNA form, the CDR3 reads TGTGCCAGTAGTATAGTGGGAGAGCCCCAGCATTTT. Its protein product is CASSIVGEPQHF. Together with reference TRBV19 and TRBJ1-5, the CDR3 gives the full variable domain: DGGITQSPKYLFRKEGQNVTLSCEQNLNHDAMYWYRQDPGQGLRLIYYSQIVNDFQKGDIAEGYSVSREKKESFPLTVTSAQKNPTAFYLCASSIVGEPQHFGDGTRLSIL.

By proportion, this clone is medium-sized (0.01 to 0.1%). In nucleotides, the CDR3 is TGTGCCATCAGGGGGGGATACAATGAGCAGTTCTTC. Protein product: CAIRGGYNEQFF. The rearrangement joins TRBV11-2 to TRBJ2-1; tentatively, D is TRBD1 or TRBD2 (7 bases each). The CDR3 is 12 residues long. Germline-derived CDR1 and CDR2 are SGHAT and FQNNGV. V lost 10 bases and J lost 4, with 11 bases in between.

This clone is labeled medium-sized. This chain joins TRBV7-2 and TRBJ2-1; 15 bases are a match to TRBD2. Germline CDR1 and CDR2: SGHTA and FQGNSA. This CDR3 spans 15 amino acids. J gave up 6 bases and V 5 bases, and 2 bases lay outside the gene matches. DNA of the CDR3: TGTGCCAGCAGCCAGGGACTAGCGGGAGGCAATGAGCAGTTCTTC. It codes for CASSQGLAGGNEQFF.

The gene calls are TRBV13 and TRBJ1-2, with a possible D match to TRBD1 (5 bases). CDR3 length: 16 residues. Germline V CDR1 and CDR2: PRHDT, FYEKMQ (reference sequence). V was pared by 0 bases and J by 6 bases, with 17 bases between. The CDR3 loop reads CASSLGSGTVGDGYTF. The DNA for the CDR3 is TGTGCCAGCAGCTTAGGGTCCGGGACGGTTGGGGATGGCTACACCTTC.